Listed below are T cell receptor beta chains from one sample, sequenced in a study of HIV-infected patients and healthy controls. MiXCR, run by TCRdb on the 5' RACE reads, gives a single entry per CDR3 protein. The table lists 7,500 to 9,500 distinct CDR3 sequences, 6.5% to 9.5% of them singletons. The specimen comprised blood, sampled before antiretroviral therapy. The receptors originated from an adult with HIV infection. The donor label of this sample is uncertain. The CDR3 runs from the conserved cysteine through the conserved F or W. A D gene is named only where the DNA matches it firmly. Expanded clones get a size class; other rows say once, few or many, or leave the size out.

J | size | D | V | DNA | CDR3
TRBJ2-7 | many | - | TRBV11-1 | TGTGCCAGCAGCTTGGGGGCACACTCCTACGAGCAGTACTTC | CASSLGAHSYEQYF
TRBJ2-1 | few | TRBD2 | TRBV6-5 | TGTGCCAGCAGTACGTTGAGGCGGGGGGGGCGCTCCTACAATGAGCAGTTCTTC | CASSTLRRGGRSYNEQFF
TRBJ1-4 | many | - | TRBV2 | TGTGCCAGCACCCTAAGAAGAACTAATGAAAAACTGTTTTTT | CASTLRRTNEKLFF
TRBJ2-7 | many | - | TRBV10-3 | TGTGCCATCAGTGTGAGCGGTAGCTACGAGCAGTACTTC | CAISVSGSYEQYF
TRBJ2-7 | medium-sized | TRBD2 | TRBV4-1 | TGCGCCAGCAGCCAGGGGTTAGCGGGGTACGAGCAGTACTTC | CASSQGLAGYEQYF
TRBJ2-3 | few | - | TRBV12-3/TRBV12-4 | TGTGCCAGCAGTTTAAGTCTAGACGCAGATACGCAGTATTTT | CASSLSLDADTQYF
TRBJ2-5 | many | - | TRBV11-2 | TGTGCCAGCAGCCCGGGGACCGCTAACCAAGAGACCCAGTACTTC | CASSPGTANQETQYF
TRBJ2-7 | many | TRBD1 | TRBV29-1 | TGCAGCGTTGAAGCCGTCCCGGGACAGGTCGAGCAGTACTTC | CSVEAVPGQVEQYF
TRBJ1-5 | few | TRBD1 | TRBV7-7 | TGTGCCAGCAGGACAGGGGGCTGTAGCAATCAGCCCCAGCATTTT | CASRTGGCSNQPQHF
TRBJ1-4 | few | - | TRBV19 | TGTGCCAGTAGTATTTGGGAGACAGATGCAACTAATGAAAAACTGTTTTTT | CASSIWETDATNEKLFF
TRBJ2-1 | medium-sized | - | TRBV28 | TGTGCCAGCAGTACTAGGACTCCACGATATGGGGGTGAGCAGTTCTTC | CASSTRTPRYGGEQFF
TRBJ2-7 | many | - | TRBV5-1 | TGCGCCAGCAGGTCTACCGGGACGGACTACGAGCAGTACTTC | CASRSTGTDYEQYF
TRBJ1-6 | many | - | TRBV19 | TGTGCCAGTAGGGGGATTAATTCACCCCTCCACTTT | CASRGINSPLHF
TRBJ1-6 | many | - | TRBV20-1 | TGCAGTGCTAGAGGGGGCCCTCAGAAGTCCTATAATTCACCCCTCCACTTT | CSARGGPQKSYNSPLHF
TRBJ2-1 | many | - | TRBV25-1 | TGTGCCAGCAGTGTTGGGAATGAGCAGTTCTTC | CASSVGNEQFF
TRBJ1-1 | many | TRBD1 | TRBV10-3 | TGTGCCATCAGACAGGGGGACACTGAAGCTTTCTTT | CAIRQGDTEAFF
TRBJ2-1 | - | TRBD1 | TRBV28 | TGTGCCAGCATTGGGACAGGGGGCTTAAGGGAGCAGTTCTTC | CASIGTGGLREQFF
TRBJ1-1 | many | TRBD1 | TRBV19 | TGTGCCAGTGGCCGACAGGGCCACACTGAAGCTTTCTTT | CASGRQGHTEAFF
TRBJ2-7 | many | TRBD2 | TRBV20-1 | TGCAGTGCTATCCAGGGTCCGGGACTAGCGGACTACGAGCAGTACTTC | CSAIQGPGLADYEQYF
TRBJ2-1 | - | - | TRBV5-4 | TGTGCCAGCAGCAAGGAGGGACACCCAGACAATGAGCAGTTCTTC | CASSKEGHPDNEQFF
TRBJ2-3 | many | - | TRBV19 | TGTGCCAGTAGTACGGCACCACCCACAGATACGCAGTATTTT | CASSTAPPTDTQYF
TRBJ2-7 | many | - | TRBV20-1 | TGCAGTGCGCAACCGGACTCCAGCTCCTACGAGCAGTACTTC | CSAQPDSSSYEQYF
TRBJ2-2 | many | TRBD2 | TRBV20-1 | TGCAGTGCCCCGGCGATAGCGGGAGGCACCGGGGAGCTGTTTTTT | CSAPAIAGGTGELFF
TRBJ2-5 | - | - | TRBV7-6 | TGTGCCAGCAGCGGGGGGCAGGGCGAAGAGACCCAGTACTTC | CASSGGQGEETQYF
TRBJ2-3 | few | - | TRBV9 | TGTGCCAGCAGCGTAGAGGTATCGGCGGTTTCTTCCACAGATACGCAGTATTTT | CASSVEVSAVSSTDTQYF
TRBJ2-7 | many | - | TRBV2 | TGTGCCAGCAATTTACTGGGCTCCTACGAGCAGTACTTC | CASNLLGSYEQYF
TRBJ1-1 | many | - | TRBV5-4 | TGTGCCAGCAGCTTGGGGTCGGACGGGCGTCTTGAAGCTTTCTTT | CASSLGSDGRLEAFF
TRBJ2-2 | many | - | TRBV5-1 | TGCGCCAGCAGCTTTCTTGCCAGGGCGAACACCGGGGAGCTGTTTTTT | CASSFLARANTGELFF
TRBJ2-1 | many | TRBD1 | TRBV10-3 | TGTGCCATCAGTGGGGACAGATCTAGATACAATGAGCAGTTCTTC | CAISGDRSRYNEQFF
TRBJ2-5 | - | TRBD2 | TRBV30 | TGTGCCTGGAGTTCCAAGCGGGAGGGCCGTGAGACCCAGTACTTC | CAWSSKREGRETQYF
TRBJ2-1 | many | TRBD2 | TRBV20-1 | TGCAGTGCCTCACTGTTAGCGGGAGAAGGGTGGAGTGAGCAGTTCTTC | CSASLLAGEGWSEQFF
TRBJ1-2 | many | - | TRBV2 | TGTGCCAGCAGAGAGAGTGTCTATGGCTACACCTTC | CASRESVYGYTF
TRBJ1-5 | many | - | TRBV12-3/TRBV12-4 | TGTGCCAGCAGCCCGGGACAAAATCAGCCCCAGCATTTT | CASSPGQNQPQHF
TRBJ2-5 | many | TRBD1 | TRBV7-9 | TGTGCCAGCAGCCGTCGTTGGACAGGCCAAGAGACCCAGTACTTC | CASSRRWTGQETQYF
TRBJ2-7 | many | TRBD1 | TRBV5-6 | TGTGCCAGCAGCTACGAAGGACAGGGATCTTCAGGGCAGTACTTC | CASSYEGQGSSGQYF
TRBJ2-3 | many | TRBD2 | TRBV2 | TGTGCCGGGGGGGAGAGGGGCAATTCAGATACGCAGTATTTT | CAGGERGNSDTQYF
TRBJ2-5 | many | - | TRBV3-1 | TGTGCCAGCAGCCAAGATTTTGGGGAAGAGACCCAGTACTTC | CASSQDFGEETQYF
TRBJ2-3 | many | TRBD2 | TRBV20-1 | TGCAGTGCTACCCCGGGGGGGGTCACAGATACGCAGTATTTT | CSATPGGVTDTQYF
TRBJ1-2 | many | - | TRBV29-1 | TGCAGCGTTGACGCCGGGAGATCGTTTAACTATGGCTACACCTTC | CSVDAGRSFNYGYTF
TRBJ2-3 | - | TRBD2 | TRBV7-2 | TGTGCCAGCAGCGCCTGGACTAGCGGGAGCACAGATACGCAGTATTTT | CASSAWTSGSTDTQYF
TRBJ2-1 | many | - | TRBV28 | TGTGCCAGCACACAGGGTTCCTACAATGAGCAGTTCTTC | CASTQGSYNEQFF
TRBJ2-1 | many | - | TRBV12-3/TRBV12-4 | TGTGCCAGCATTTTCAGGTACAATGAGCAGTTCTTC | CASIFRYNEQFF
TRBJ2-7 | many | - | TRBV5-8 | TGTGCCAGCAGCTCCAGGGCTCGCTACGAGCAGTACTTC | CASSSRARYEQYF
TRBJ2-1 | - | - | TRBV10-3 | TGTGCCATCAGTGAGTCAGCGGAGAGGGAGCAGTTCTTC | CAISESAEREQFF
TRBJ2-3 | many | - | TRBV5-1 | TGCGCCAGCAGCTTGAACGGGAGCCCAGATACGCAGTATTTT | CASSLNGSPDTQYF
TRBJ2-3 | - | TRBD2 | TRBV7-9 | TGTGCCAGCAGCTTCCCGCTAAGCGGGGGGGGTAGCACAGATACGCAGTATTTT | CASSFPLSGGGSTDTQYF
TRBJ1-3 | medium-sized | - | TRBV11-2 | TGTGCCAGCAGCTTATTCAGCTCTGGAAACACCATATATTTT | CASSLFSSGNTIYF
TRBJ1-1 | - | - | TRBV5-1 | TGCGCCAGCACCCTTGGAACGGGGCCGAACACTGAAGCTTTCTTT | CASTLGTGPNTEAFF